Ten or more counts support the clone carrying this TCR beta chain. Antigen unknown. The authors prepared the TCRbeta library with unique molecular identifiers. TCRdb analysed the PCR reads with MiXCR anew, one entry per CDR3 protein. The table lists approximately 300,000 distinct CDR3 sequences, roughly a tenth of them singletons. This CDR3 comprises 16 residues. The sample originates from a study of T-cell reconstitution after alpha-beta-depleted transplantation in children. Study-level findings and limits: About two months after transplant, alpha-beta T cells reportedly came from several hundred expanded graft clones. Surviving recipient cells, namely T cells and thymic progenitors, were the source of high day-60 TCRbeta diversity in some patients.

The sequenced sample was PBMCs, obtained before TCRalphabeta/CD19-depleted stem cell transplant. The genes are TRBV21-1 and TRBJ1-1; TRBD1, the D gene given by the table, was not confirmed from the DNA. TRBV21-1 corresponds to a pseudogene. This sequence was found in a boy younger than two with acute myeloid leukemia, due to receive a stem cell transplant. For the CDR3, the DNA is TGTGCCAGCAGCAAATATGGGGACAGGTCGGACACTGAAGCTTTCTTT. It codes for CASSKYGDRSDTEAFF.